The 32 T cell receptor beta chains presented below share a single source sample, sequenced in a study of blood T cell repertoires in COVID-19. Measured with immunoSEQ multiplex PCR; TCRdb has only the in-frame clones, and not every one. The data show 250,000 to 350,000 clones, 70% to 90% seen once. Sequenced input: peripheral blood. The receptor set was obtained from a man between 18 and 29 years old who had recovered from COVID-19.

The chain's CDR3 is CASSLGDREQETQYF. For the CDR3, the DNA is TGCGCCAGCAGCTTGGGGGACAGAGAGCAAGAGACCCAGTACTTC. The chain links TRBV5-1 to TRBJ2-5; 7 nucleotides align to TRBD1. J lost 2 bases, V lost 0 bases, and 4 bases had no gene match. The CDR3 sequence is 15 residues long. Germline-derived CDR1 and CDR2 are SGHRS and YFSETQ.

The J gene is TRBJ1-1, the V gene TRBV11-2, with D possibly TRBD1 on 5 matching bases. Germline lookup yields CDR1 SGHAT and CDR2 FQNNGV. The CDR3 has 16 amino acids. Trimming shortened V by 1 base and J by 1 base, and 13 bases separated the two germline ends. The CDR3 DNA sequence: TGTGCCAGCAGCTTAGTTCAGGGTGCGACGAACACTGAAGCTTTCTTT. It specifies CASSLVQGATNTEAFF.

In nucleotides, the CDR3 is TGTGCCAGTAGTATAGATTCCCGACTAGCGGGGGCCTCGTACTACAATGAGCAGTTCTTC. This translates into CASSIDSRLAGASYYNEQFF. The gene calls are TRBV19 and TRBJ2-1; 12 bases are a match to TRBD2. V lost 0 bases, J lost 3 bases, and 12 bases stayed unmatched. CDR1 and CDR2 from the germline V gene are LNHDA and SQIVND (reference sequence). The CDR3 contains 20 residues. The variable domain in full, with the rest retrieved from reference TRBV19 and TRBJ2-1, is DGGITQSPKYLFRKEGQNVTLSCEQNLNHDAMYWYRQDPGQGLRLIYYSQIVNDFQKGDIAEGYSVSREKKESFPLTVTSAQKNPTAFYLCASSIDSRLAGASYYNEQFFGPGTRLTVL.

V gene TRBV19 combines with J gene TRBJ2-6, with 7 bases aligning to TRBD1. The CDR3 loop spans 16 amino acids. V lost 6 bases and J lost 2; bases outside the gene matches: 7. Germline CDR1 reads LNHDA; CDR2 reads SQIVND (reference sequence). This CDR3 reads CASRAYTGAGANVLTF. The DNA for the CDR3 is TGTGCCAGTAGGGCCTATACAGGGGCTGGGGCCAACGTCCTGACTTTC. The whole variable domain, filled in from reference TRBV19 and TRBJ2-6, reads DGGITQSPKYLFRKEGQNVTLSCEQNLNHDAMYWYRQDPGQGLRLIYYSQIVNDFQKGDIAEGYSVSREKKESFPLTVTSAQKNPTAFYLCASRAYTGAGANVLTFGAGSRLTVL.

This chain uses TRBV7-2 with TRBJ2-2, with D unresolved. The CDR3 totals 17 residues. The V end lost 1 base, the J end lost 2 bases, and 14 bases lay between the germline ends. Germline V CDR1 and CDR2: SGHTA, FQGNSA. CDR3 coding DNA: TGTGCCAGCAGCTTAGGGCTGCACGGCGGTAACACCGGGGAGCTGTTTTTT. This translates into CASSLGLHGGNTGELFF.

The chain joins TRBV28 to TRBJ2-7; 7 nucleotides align to TRBD1. The V gene's germline CDR1 is MDHEN and CDR2 SYDVKM. There are 16 residues in the CDR3. V lost 7 bases to trimming and J lost 1 base; unmatched junction nucleotides: 13. CDR3 bases: TGTGCCAGCAACCATGGGACAGCCGGGCCATCCTACGAGCAGTACTTC. Residues: CASNHGTAGPSYEQYF.

V gene TRBV25-1 combines with J gene TRBJ1-4; the D gene is possibly TRBD1 (6 bases). The CDR3 runs 13 residues. The germline V gene encodes CDR1 MGHDK and CDR2 SYGVNS. Between the trimmed V and J ends, which lost 10 bases and 3 bases, there was a span of 12 bases. The CDR3 loop is CATKQGANEKLFF. The CDR3, as DNA: TGTGCCACCAAACAGGGAGCTAATGAAAAACTGTTTTTT. Full variable domain (outside the CDR3, taken from reference TRBV25-1 and TRBJ1-4): EADIYQTPRYLVIGTGKKITLECSQTMGHDKMYWYQQDPGMELHLIHYSYGVNSTEKGDLSSESTVSRIRTEHFPLTLESARPSHTSQYLCATKQGANEKLFFGSGTQLSVL.

The chain employs TRBV7-9 and TRBJ2-1, with TRBD1 as a possible D gene (5 bases). Germline CDR1 SEHNR, CDR2 FQNEAQ (reference sequence). The CDR3 has 13 amino acids. The V end was cut by 11 bases, the J end by 6 bases, with 17 bases between. CDR3 region: CAVSTGILNEQFF. For the CDR3, the DNA is TGTGCCGTCTCCACAGGAATCCTCAATGAGCAGTTCTTC.

The DNA for the CDR3 is TGCAGCGTTGAAGATCGCAGGGGGGCAGATACGCAGTATTTT. This encodes CSVEDRRGADTQYF. The chain combines TRBV29-1 with TRBJ2-3; TRBD1 might be the D (7 bases). The CDR3 runs 14 residues. CDR1 SQVTM and CDR2 ANQGSEA come from the germline V gene. The V and J ends lost 0 bases and 4 bases respectively, with 11 bases between them.

The chain has TRBV20-1 and TRBJ2-1, with D unclear. V dropped 4 bases and J dropped 10 bases, with 11 bases sitting between them. In germline, CDR1 is DFQATT, CDR2 SNEGSKA (reference sequence). The CDR3 consists of 11 residues. The CDR3 DNA is TGCAGTGCTAACGGCAGAGGAGAGCAGTTCTTC. The encoded protein is CSANGRGEQFF.

The rearrangement joins TRBV3-1 (or the pseudogene TRBV3-2) to TRBJ2-1; D is undetermined. Germline V lookup: CDR1 LGHDT, CDR2 YNNKEL (reference sequence). V shed 0 bases and J shed 0 bases, with 6 bases lying between them. The CDR3 runs to 15 residues. The CDR3: CASSQDSSSYNEQFF. The CDR3 DNA follows: TGTGCCAGCAGCCAAGATTCCAGCTCCTACAATGAGCAGTTCTTC.

The rearrangement joins TRBV11-2 to TRBJ2-1; 7 bases match TRBD1. This CDR3 has 14 residues. Germline CDR1 SGHAT, CDR2 FQNNGV. The V and J ends lost 5 bases and 7 bases, in that order; junction bases with no gene match: 8. The CDR3 coding sequence is TGTGCCAGCAGCCCCTGGGACAGCGAGAATGAGCAGTTCTTC. Protein sequence: CASSPWDSENEQFF.

This clone came up a few times. This chain joins TRBV14 and TRBJ2-2; 7 positions agree with TRBD2. Germline-derived CDR1 and CDR2 are SGHDN and FVKESK. Trimming took 0 bases from V and 5 from J; bases not matched to a gene: 3. This CDR3 spans 15 amino acids. Here the CDR3 reads CASSQETSRTGELFF. The CDR3 nucleotides read TGTGCCAGCAGCCAAGAGACTAGCCGAACCGGGGAGCTGTTTTTT.

This chain links TRBV5-1 with TRBJ2-7; D not certain. Germline CDR1 and CDR2: SGHRS and YFSETQ. This CDR3 comprises 15 residues. The V and J ends lost 3 bases and 0 bases respectively, with 13 bases between them. CDR3 region: CASSSDPLSSYEQYF. The CDR3 DNA is TGCGCCAGCAGCTCCGATCCCCTTAGCTCCTACGAGCAGTACTTC.

This clone has only one observation. The rearrangement links TRBV28 to TRBJ1-2, with 7 bases matching TRBD1. The germline V gene has CDR1 MDHEN and CDR2 SYDVKM. This CDR3 spans 14 amino acids. After removal of 5 bases from V and 3 bases from J, the junction contained 6 bases not matched to a gene. The CDR3 nucleotides are TGTGCCAGCAGTCCCCGACAGGGTTACTATGGCTACACCTTC. Translation gives CASSPRQGYYGYTF.

CDR3 residues: CASRGTGGSNYGYTF. In nucleotides, the CDR3 is TGTGCCAGCAGAGGGACAGGGGGATCTAACTATGGCTACACCTTC. This chain uses TRBV2 with TRBJ1-2, with 11 bases lining up with TRBD1. CDR3 length: 15 residues. With 6 bases clipped from V and 0 bases from J, the junction kept 3 bases outside the gene matches. The germline CDR1 and CDR2 sequences are SNHLY and FYNNEI.

The rearrangement uses TRBV5-4 and TRBJ1-2, with D tentatively TRBD1 (5 bases). Germline lookup yields CDR1 SGHNT and CDR2 YYREEE (reference sequence). The CDR3 totals 13 residues. V dropped 2 bases and J dropped 4 bases, with 9 bases sitting between them. CDR3 in amino acids: CASSFDSPYGYTF. For the CDR3, the DNA is TGTGCCAGCAGCTTCGACAGCCCCTATGGCTACACCTTC.

The J gene is TRBJ2-7, the V gene TRBV7-8, with 10 bases lining up with TRBD2. Germline trimming cut 5 bases from V and 3 bases from J; bases unmatched to any gene: 7. The CDR3 is 15 amino acids. Germline V gene sequence: CDR1 SGHVS, CDR2 FQNEAQ. In DNA form, the CDR3 reads TGTGCCAGCAGCCTATCCCCTAGCGGGAGCTACGAGCAGTACTTC. Translating gives CASSLSPSGSYEQYF.

This sequence joins TRBV19 and TRBJ1-1; D uncertain. V lost 3 bases and J lost 0, with 11 bases in between. CDR1 is LNHDA, CDR2 SQIVND, per germline (reference sequence). The CDR3 runs to 15 residues. CDR3 DNA sequence: TGTGCCAGTAGTATTGGCCTTTACATGAACACTGAAGCTTTCTTT. It specifies CASSIGLYMNTEAFF.

The rearrangement links TRBV5-1 to TRBJ2-2; no definite D call. Germline CDR1 SGHRS, CDR2 YFSETQ. There are 15 residues in the CDR3. The V end lost 7 bases, the J end lost 7 bases, and 20 bases lay between the germline ends. CDR3: CASAVRPPPSGELFF. CDR3 bases: TGCGCCAGCGCTGTCAGGCCTCCGCCCAGCGGGGAGCTGTTTTTT.

This CDR3 is CSVYEETQYF. In DNA, the CDR3 is TGCAGCGTTTATGAAGAGACCCAGTACTTC. V gene TRBV29-1 combines with J gene TRBJ2-5, with D hard to call. This CDR3 has 10 residues. CDR1 is SQVTM and CDR2 is ANQGSEA in the germline V gene. Trimming removed 5 bases from V and 3 bases from J, with 4 bases in between.

The chain recombines TRBV6-6 with TRBJ2-1; no clear D. Germline values: CDR1 MNHNY, CDR2 SVGAGI (reference sequence). V shed 5 bases and J shed 8 bases, with 10 bases lying between them. The CDR3 extends over 12 amino acids. The CDR3 here is CASSLVSHEQFF. The DNA for the CDR3 is TGTGCCAGCAGTCTAGTATCCCATGAGCAGTTCTTC.

This clone was detected only once. V is TRBV11-2 and J is TRBJ1-4; TRBD1 might be the D (5 bases). V was clipped by 5 bases and J by 7 bases, with 11 bases between them. This CDR3 comprises 13 residues. CDR1 is SGHAT, CDR2 FQNNGV, per germline. The CDR3: CASSPRQREKLFF. CDR3 coding DNA: TGTGCCAGCAGCCCCCGACAGCGTGAAAAACTGTTTTTT.

Ten or more counts support this clone. The chain has TRBV4-1 and TRBJ1-2; maybe TRBD1 (5 bases). CDR3 size: 13 residues. The V gene lost 7 bases and the J gene lost 3 bases, with 12 bases spanning the gap. Per germline, CDR1 MGHRA and CDR2 YSYEKL. CDR3 in DNA: TGCGCCAGCACCATGGTAGGGGACTATGGCTACACCTTC. Its translation is CASTMVGDYGYTF.

This chain connects TRBV3-1 (or the pseudogene TRBV3-2) to TRBJ2-7; possible D gene TRBD1, 7 bases. Trimming removed 5 bases from V and 0 bases from J, with 14 bases in between. CDR3 size: 15 residues. Germline CDR1 is LGHDT and CDR2 is YNNKEL (reference sequence). The DNA for the CDR3 is TGTGCCAGCAGCGGAGGGACAGCAACCTCCTACGAGCAGTACTTC. Encoded protein: CASSGGTATSYEQYF.

V is TRBV19 and J is TRBJ2-3; 10 bases match TRBD1. Trimming at V came to 8 bases and at J to 7 bases, leaving 9 bases not matched to a gene. Per the germline V gene, CDR1 is LNHDA and CDR2 is SQIVND (reference sequence). This CDR3 region has 14 residues. This CDR3 is CASGTGARSNTQYF. The DNA of the CDR3 is TGTGCCAGTGGGACAGGGGCACGAAGCAATACGCAGTATTTT.

The J gene is TRBJ1-2, the V gene TRBV7-9; D remains unclear. With 0 bases removed from V and 8 bases from J, the gap between germline ends came to 10 bases. Germline loops: CDR1 SEHNR, CDR2 FQNEAQ (reference sequence). The CDR3 runs 13 residues. CDR3 sequence: CASSLAYGEGYTF. In nucleotides, the CDR3 is TGTGCCAGCAGCTTAGCGTACGGGGAGGGCTACACCTTC.

The rearrangement uses TRBV15 and TRBJ2-2; 9 bases agree with TRBD2. Per germline, CDR1 LNHNV and CDR2 YYDKDF (reference sequence). This CDR3 is built from 17 residues. V lost 8 bases to trimming and J lost 1 base; unmatched junction nucleotides: 11. CDR3 sequence (DNA): TGTGCCACCGCTAAGCCGGGACTAGCAGTGAACACCGGGGAGCTGTTTTTT. Translated, it gives CATAKPGLAVNTGELFF.

This clone was seen only once. An end of the junction differs from the germline gene, which may be a read error. The chain links TRBV20-1 to TRBJ2-7; 12 bases map to TRBD2. The CDR3 has 11 residues. CDR1 and CDR2 from the germline V gene are DFQATT and SNEGSKA (reference sequence). The CDR3 region has the DNA TGCAGTGCTGGGGGACTAGCGGGCTCAAACTTC. This gives the protein CSAGGLAGSNF.

The rearrangement joins TRBV5-6 to TRBJ2-3, with a weak D call TRBD2 (7 bases). The CDR3 has 13 amino acids. Trimming removed 3 bases at V and 4 bases at J, with 9 bases between. Germline V gene lookup returns CDR1 SGHDT and CDR2 YYEEEE. The CDR3 here is CASSSRGPDTQYF. The CDR3 DNA sequence: TGTGCCAGCAGCTCGCGGGGGCCAGATACGCAGTATTTT.

This chain joins TRBV5-1 and TRBJ2-2, with TRBD2 matching 9 bases. The CDR3 has 17 residues. V shed 5 bases, J shed 1 base, and the junction held 9 bases outside the gene matches. Germline V gene lookup returns CDR1 SGHRS and CDR2 YFSETQ. CDR3 residues: CASRRGSSGENTGELFF. CDR3 DNA sequence: TGCGCCAGCAGACGAGGTTCTAGCGGGGAGAACACCGGGGAGCTGTTTTTT.

The V gene is TRBV18, the J gene TRBJ1-3, with D hard to call. Germline-derived CDR1 and CDR2 are KGHSH and LQKENI. Trimming cost V 2 bases and J 0 bases, with 8 bases left between them. This CDR3 comprises 15 residues. CDR3 in DNA: TGTGCCAGCTCACCAATGGAGAGCTCTGGAAACACCATATATTTT. This sequence encodes CASSPMESSGNTIYF.